Shown below are 3 T cell receptor beta chains from a single sample sequenced in a study of T cell repertoires in aging, cancer and after chemotherapy (dated by TCRdb to the late 2010s). Instrument on record: Illumina MiSeq. Rearranged TRB sequences spanning V, D and J segments were amplified in a multiplex touch-down PCR with a mixed TRB-A/B primer pool. TCRdb ran its own pipeline on the public reads, namely fastp trimming at Q25 and MiXCR clone calling, and kept in-frame beta chains. Each entry is one CDR3 protein sequence, shown with its most common DNA and genes. For this sample there are over 10,000 distinct CDR3 sequences; approximately 22% appear just once. Around 5.8% of the sample is taken by the ten largest. TCR beta rearrangements were amplified from genomic DNA isolated from peripheral blood, not from sorted cells or RNA. The sequenced material came from blood. These receptor sequences come from a human donor in good health.

The chain carries TRBV20-1 and TRBJ2-5; D is uncertain. CDR3 length equals 13 residues. Germline CDR1 and CDR2: DFQATT and SNEGSKA (reference sequence). V shed 7 bases and J shed 6 bases, with 18 bases lying between them. The CDR3 here is CSGLGDFAQTQYF. The CDR3 DNA follows: TGCAGTGGCCTTGGAGACTTTGCCCAGACCCAGTACTTC.

By sample fraction, this clonotype is medium-sized. This chain uses TRBV15 with TRBJ1-1; the D is unclear. This CDR3 comprises 14 residues. Germline assignment: CDR1 LNHNV and CDR2 YYDKDF (reference sequence). V was shortened by 5 bases and J by 1 base, with 11 bases between the two germline ends. The CDR3 protein is CATSPRMTNTEAFF. The CDR3 nucleotides are TGTGCCACCAGCCCCAGGATGACGAACACTGAAGCTTTCTTT.

By sample share, this clonotype is medium-sized. The J gene is TRBJ2-7, the V gene TRBV6-5; possibly TRBD1 for D (5 bases). The V and J ends lost 7 bases and 5 bases respectively, with 15 bases between them. Germline CDR1 reads MNHEY; CDR2 reads SVGAGI. The CDR3 runs 13 residues. The CDR3 reads CASKAAGLHEQYF. The DNA of the CDR3 is TGTGCCAGCAAGGCGGCAGGGCTACACGAGCAGTACTTC.